This T cell receptor beta chain emerged from a study of blood T cell repertoires in COVID-19 (dated by TCRdb to the early 2020s). The study in broad terms: Samples from collaborators originated in the United States, Italy and Spain and spanned both the acute and convalescent phases of COVID-19. The material from the prospective study consisted of cDNA or gDNA derived from T cells, B-cell-depleted T cells, or PBMCs. Deeply sampled blood TCRbeta repertoires from subjects exposed to, actively infected with, or recovered from COVID-19 were included in the dataset. The repertoires were released in a freely available public database meant as a resource for research on the immune response to SARS-CoV-2. Samples came from the ongoing ImmuneRACE study (first 160 participants) plus 1,254 subjects from 6 global collaborators. Sample metadata almost always included a de-identified subject ID, COVID-19 status, age in years and sex. Where available, HLA class I and class II types were taken from metadata supplied by the sample provider and were not determined by assay-based typing. The paper's findings and limits, for the study overall: The amount of clinical and demographic metadata varied by source and participant and was provided uncurated.

As for this clone: It has no known antigen specificity. No base quality values were provided; no much bigger clone lies one nucleotide off.

Enrolling through a virtual design, the prospective study's participants ranged in age from roughly 18 to 90 years and lived across roughly 23 United States geographic areas. In the prospective study, participants were assigned to cohorts based on the clinical history participants reported in a screening survey and a study questionnaire. Recovered participants in ImmuneRACE Cohort 3 were defined by two consecutive negative NP/OP PCR tests, clearance by a healthcare professional, or resolution of symptoms. In the prospective study, whole blood, serum and a nasopharyngeal or oropharyngeal swab were collected from each participant by mobile phlebotomists. Prospective study participants could optionally give additional blood draws and questionnaires over an approximately 2-month period. Before DNA extraction, blood samples from the prospective study were shipped at room temperature or frozen. TCRbeta CDR3 regions were amplified from genomic DNA using the immunoSEQ Assay, a bias-controlled multiplex PCR. Processing in the source paper ran as follows. The number of nucleated cells in each sample was estimated by amplification of reference gene primers within the assay. To quantify the absolute abundance of each unique TCRbeta CDR3 rearrangement, sequence reads were collapsed and filtered. For each sample, productive Simpson clonality was calculated as the square root of Simpson's diversity index across productive rearrangements. This is the immuneACCESS table as TCRdb keeps it, with only in-frame sequences that have V and J called. A part of the clones is gone; compared with another copy, unresolved V genes explain less than half, and the rest is unexplained. D and trimming were read from the DNA, whereas the V and J calls and clone size are those reported in that table. The sample records about 270,000 clones, around 89% of which are singletons. The top ten clonotypes cover around 3% of the sample.

CDR1 and CDR2 were assigned from the germline V gene (reference sequence) as LNHDA and SQIVND. At the junction V is shortened by 6 bases and J by 2 bases, with 17 bases in between. Reading from cysteine to phenylalanine, the CDR3 counts 17 amino acids. Only the CDR3 part of the read is kept: 51 bases, read in frame from the first base. This chain joins TRBV19 to TRBJ2-6, with a tentative D gene TRBD1 over 5 matching bases. Sequencing was carried out using PBMCs or T cells enriched from blood (not recorded which). The sequence derives from a woman between 45 and 60 years old who had recovered from COVID-19. The DNA is as follows: TGTGCCAGTAGGGACCAGGGCTTTCACGCTGGGGCCAACGTCCTGACTTTC. This encodes CASRDQGFHAGANVLTF.